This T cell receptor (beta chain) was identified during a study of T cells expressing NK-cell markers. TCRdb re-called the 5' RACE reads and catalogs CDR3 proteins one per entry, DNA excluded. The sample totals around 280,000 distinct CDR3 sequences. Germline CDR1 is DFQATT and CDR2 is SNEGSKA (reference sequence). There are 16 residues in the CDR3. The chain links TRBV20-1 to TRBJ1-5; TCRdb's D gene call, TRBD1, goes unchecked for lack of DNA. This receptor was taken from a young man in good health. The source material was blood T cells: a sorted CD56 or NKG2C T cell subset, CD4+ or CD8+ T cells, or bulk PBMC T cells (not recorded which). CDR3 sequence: CSARLRQANSNQPQHF.